This is a list of T cell receptor beta chains from one sample in a study of cytotoxic CD8 clonotypes in ibrutinib-treated CLL. Measured with immunoSEQ multiplex PCR; TCRdb has only the in-frame clones, and not every one. The table has over 200,000 clones, 79% seen once. The source material was PBMCs, sampled after 12 months of ibrutinib treatment. These receptors all stem from a human donor with chronic lymphocytic leukemia. Each CDR3 is given with its conserved first and last residue. A D gene is named only where the DNA matches it firmly. A row's size may be missing; if present it is once, few, many or a size class.

cdr3_nt	cdr3_aa	v_call	j_call	clone_size	d_call
TGCGCCAGCACAGGGGATGAGACCCAGTACTTC	CASTGDETQYF	TRBV5-1	TRBJ2-5	few	NA
TGCGCCAGCAGCTTGGTCTGGGCCTTAGGGGAGACCCAGTACTTC	CASSLVWALGETQYF	TRBV5-1	TRBJ2-5	once	NA
TGTGCCAGCAACCGGGCCAACACCGGGGAGCTGTTTTTT	CASNRANTGELFF	TRBV9	TRBJ2-2	NA	NA
TGCGCCAGCAGCTGGTCGGGACTAGCGGGCTACGAGCAGTACTTC	CASSWSGLAGYEQYF	TRBV5-1	TRBJ2-7	NA	TRBD2
TGTGCCAGCAGTGAAGGTCGGCTCGGCGAGCAGTACTTC	CASSEGRLGEQYF	TRBV6-1	TRBJ2-7	few	NA
TGTGCCAGTTCACAGGGCAATGAGCAGTTCTTC	CASSQGNEQFF	TRBV19	TRBJ2-1	NA	NA
TGTGCCAGCTCAAATGCGGGACTAGCGGGTAACGAGCAGTACTTC	CASSNAGLAGNEQYF	TRBV18	TRBJ2-7	few	TRBD2
TGTGCCAGCAGCTTAATGGGGGACACCATATATTTT	CASSLMGDTIYF	TRBV7-9	TRBJ1-3	NA	NA
TGTGCCAGCAGCTTTTCGGGCGACGAGCAGTACTTC	CASSFSGDEQYF	TRBV7-8	TRBJ2-7	NA	NA
TGCGCCAGCAGCCAACGGGAACGACTTACCCGCGACAGCTCTCACTATGGCTACACCTTC	CASSQRERLTRDSSHYGYTF	TRBV4-1	TRBJ1-2	NA	NA
TGTGCCAGCTCACCCTGGACAGGGCGGGAAACTGAAGCTTTCTTT	CASSPWTGRETEAFF	TRBV18	TRBJ1-1	NA	TRBD1
TGTGCCAGCAGCCCGGGACAGGGGGCCTACGAGCAGTACTTC	CASSPGQGAYEQYF	TRBV11-3	TRBJ2-7	NA	TRBD1
TGTGCCAGCAGCTTAGTATTGGAGAGGCATTTCTTC	CASSLVLERHFF	TRBV11-1	TRBJ2-1	NA	NA
TGTGCCAGTAGTATTCCCGGGTCCGCCGGGGAGCTGTTTTTT	CASSIPGSAGELFF	TRBV19	TRBJ2-2	NA	NA
TGTGCCAGCAGTCGGGACTTCCAAGAGACCCAGTACTTC	CASSRDFQETQYF	TRBV9	TRBJ2-5	NA	NA
TGTGCCAGTAAGCACGACGGATTCTATGGCTACACCTTC	CASKHDGFYGYTF	TRBV19	TRBJ1-2	NA	NA
TGTGCCAGCAGCTTAGTGCGGGAGGACAATGAGCAGTTCTTC	CASSLVREDNEQFF	TRBV11-2	TRBJ2-1	NA	TRBD2
TGTGCCAGTAGTAGGACGGAATCAGTATCATATGGCTACACCTTC	CASSRTESVSYGYTF	TRBV19	TRBJ1-2	once	NA
TGTGCCAGCAGTTACGGGGGACTAGCGTTCTACGAGCAGTACTTC	CASSYGGLAFYEQYF	TRBV6-5	TRBJ2-7	NA	TRBD2
TGTGCCAGCAGCTTCACAGGGTTTGAAGCTTTCTTT	CASSFTGFEAFF	TRBV13	TRBJ1-1	few	NA
TGTGCCAGCAGTTTCGGAAATGAAAAACTGTTTTTT	CASSFGNEKLFF	TRBV28	TRBJ1-4	NA	NA
TGTGCCAGCAGCTTGGGACTAGCGGGGGGCTACGAGCAGTACTTC	CASSLGLAGGYEQYF	TRBV7-6	TRBJ2-7	NA	TRBD2
TGCGCCAGCAGCCAAGTTGGCGCCGGGGTAGCCAACTATGGCTACACCTTC	CASSQVGAGVANYGYTF	TRBV4-1	TRBJ1-2	NA	NA
TGTGCCAGTAGGGTGGAGGAAAAACTGTTTTTT	CASRVEEKLFF	TRBV19	TRBJ1-4	few	NA
TGTGCCTGGAGTTACAGGGAGAATCAGCCCCAGCATTTT	CAWSYRENQPQHF	TRBV30	TRBJ1-5	NA	NA
TGTGCCAGCAGTACAACAGGGATTCAGCCCCAGCATTTT	CASSTTGIQPQHF	TRBV27	TRBJ1-5	NA	NA
TGCAGCGCCGAAGGCAGGGAGGATCAGCCCCAGCATTTT	CSAEGREDQPQHF	TRBV29-1	TRBJ1-5	NA	NA
TGCGCCAGCAGCTTCGGGACCACCTACGAGCAGTACTTC	CASSFGTTYEQYF	TRBV5-1	TRBJ2-7	few	NA
TGTGCCAGCAGCTTAATCGGACTAGATGCCTACGAGCAGTACTTC	CASSLIGLDAYEQYF	TRBV12-1	TRBJ2-7	NA	NA
TGTGCCAGCAGTTTGACGGGGGACCAATACAATGAGCAGTTCTTC	CASSLTGDQYNEQFF	TRBV6-1	TRBJ2-1	NA	NA
TGCGCCAGCAGTTTATACGGGACAGGGCTCTACGAGCAGTACTTC	CASSLYGTGLYEQYF	TRBV5-1	TRBJ2-7	NA	TRBD1
TGTGCCAGCGGTCGTCGGAGTAATCAGCCCCAGCATTTT	CASGRRSNQPQHF	TRBV6-5	TRBJ1-5	NA	NA
TGTGCCAGCAGCCTTCCGGGACAGGGAGCTACCGGGGAGCTGTTTTTT	CASSLPGQGATGELFF	TRBV16	TRBJ2-2	NA	TRBD1
TGTGCTAGCAGCTTCTGGGATAGCGGAGACTCCACAGATACGCAGTATTTT	CASSFWDSGDSTDTQYF	TRBV7-7	TRBJ2-3	NA	NA
TGTGCCAGCAGCGCAGGTGATACGCAGTATTTT	CASSAGDTQYF	TRBV7-9	TRBJ2-3	NA	NA
TGCGCCAGCAGTGATGTAGTTTTCAGGGAATACAATCAGCCCCAGCATTTT	CASSDVVFREYNQPQHF	TRBV10-1	TRBJ1-5	NA	NA
TGCAGCGTTGAAAAGGGGAGCGCTGGAAACACCATATATTTT	CSVEKGSAGNTIYF	TRBV29-1	TRBJ1-3	NA	NA
TGTGCCAGCAGCCCCGGGGCGGGGACGGGGGTCAATGAGCAGTTCTTC	CASSPGAGTGVNEQFF	TRBV11-3	TRBJ2-1	NA	NA
TGTGCCAGCAGCTTCCTGGTTGGCACTGAAGCTTTCTTT	CASSFLVGTEAFF	TRBV5-5	TRBJ1-1	once	NA
TGTGCCAGCAGCGGACAATTCACTGAAGCTTTCTTT	CASSGQFTEAFF	TRBV7-3	TRBJ1-1	NA	NA
TGTGCCAGCAGTCATCCGGGACAGGGGTCTTCACCCCTCCACTTT	CASSHPGQGSSPLHF	TRBV6-5	TRBJ1-6	NA	TRBD1
TGTGCCAGCAGCTCCTCGGGACTAGAGTCCTGGCCGGGAGGAAAAGAGACCCAGTACTTC	CASSSSGLESWPGGKETQYF	TRBV14	TRBJ2-5	few	TRBD2
TGTGCCAGCAGCTCCGGGTACGCAGATACGCAGTATTTT	CASSSGYADTQYF	TRBV7-9	TRBJ2-3	NA	NA
TGTGCCAGCAGCTGGGGGCATGAAGCTTTCTTT	CASSWGHEAFF	TRBV7-8	TRBJ1-1	NA	NA
TGTGCCAGCAGCCCAGGACAGGGCGGGGTCGGGGAGCTGTTTTTT	CASSPGQGGVGELFF	TRBV7-6	TRBJ2-2	once	TRBD1
TGTGCCAGTAGTTATTGGGGACAACTCCAAGAGACCCAGTACTTC	CASSYWGQLQETQYF	TRBV19	TRBJ2-5	NA	NA
TGTGCCAGCAGTTCTCAGGGGGATGGCTACACCTTC	CASSSQGDGYTF	TRBV28	TRBJ1-2	NA	TRBD1
TGTGCCAGTAGTCAGGGGCGGGACAGGGTTCAGCCCCAGCATTTT	CASSQGRDRVQPQHF	TRBV19	TRBJ1-5	few	TRBD1
TGTGCCAGCAGTGCCACTCTATTTGGACAGGGAGAGACCGGGGAGCTGTTTTTT	CASSATLFGQGETGELFF	TRBV25-1	TRBJ2-2	NA	TRBD1
TGTGCCAGCAGTTACGCCGGGACAGGGGTAGATACGCAGTATTTT	CASSYAGTGVDTQYF	TRBV6-5	TRBJ2-3	NA	TRBD1
TGTGCCAGCAGCCACGCATTCTACTACTACACCGGGGAGCTGTTTTTT	CASSHAFYYYTGELFF	TRBV11-2	TRBJ2-2	NA	NA